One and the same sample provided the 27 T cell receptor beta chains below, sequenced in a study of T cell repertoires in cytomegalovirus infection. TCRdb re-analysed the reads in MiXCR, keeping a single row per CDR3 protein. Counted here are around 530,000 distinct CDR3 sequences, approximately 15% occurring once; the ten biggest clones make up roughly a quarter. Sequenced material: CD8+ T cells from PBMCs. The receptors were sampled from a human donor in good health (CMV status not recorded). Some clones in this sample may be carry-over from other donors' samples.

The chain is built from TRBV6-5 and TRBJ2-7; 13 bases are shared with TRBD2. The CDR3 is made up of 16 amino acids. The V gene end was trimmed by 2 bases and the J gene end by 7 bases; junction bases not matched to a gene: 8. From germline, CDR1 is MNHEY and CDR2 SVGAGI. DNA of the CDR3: TGTGCCAGCAGTTACCCCCGGACTAGCGGGGGTCAAGAGCAGTACTTC. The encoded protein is CASSYPRTSGGQEQYF.

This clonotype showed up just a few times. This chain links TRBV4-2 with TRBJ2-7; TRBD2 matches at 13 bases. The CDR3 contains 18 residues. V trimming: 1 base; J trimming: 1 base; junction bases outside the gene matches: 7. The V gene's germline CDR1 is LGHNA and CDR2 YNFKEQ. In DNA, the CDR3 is TGTGCCAGCAGCCAAGCCGGGACTAGCGGGGATCTTTCCTACGAGCAGTACTTC. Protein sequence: CASSQAGTSGDLSYEQYF.

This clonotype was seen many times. CDR3 DNA sequence: TGTGCCAGTAGTAGAAAGAGCGGGGGGACTATGGTGGGGCTGAACACCGGGGAGCTGTTTTTT. Translating gives CASSRKSGGTMVGLNTGELFF. The chain is built from TRBV19 and TRBJ2-2; 9 nucleotides match TRBD2. The CDR3 is 21 amino acids. The germline gives CDR1 LNHDA, CDR2 SQIVND (reference sequence). V dropped 4 bases and J dropped 1; count of bases not matched to a gene: 19.

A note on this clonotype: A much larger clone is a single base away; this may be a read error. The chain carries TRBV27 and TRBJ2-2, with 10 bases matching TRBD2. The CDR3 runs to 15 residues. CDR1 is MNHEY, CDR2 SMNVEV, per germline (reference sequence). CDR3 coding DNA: TGTGCCACCTCAGCGGGGGGGATGAACACCGGGGGGCTGTTTTTT. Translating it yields CATSAGGMNTGGLFF.

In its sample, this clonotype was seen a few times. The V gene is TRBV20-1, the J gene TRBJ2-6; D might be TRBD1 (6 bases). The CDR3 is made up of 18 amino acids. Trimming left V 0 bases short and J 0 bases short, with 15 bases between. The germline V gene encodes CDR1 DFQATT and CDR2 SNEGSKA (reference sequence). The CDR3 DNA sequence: TGCAGTGCTAGAGACTTTGGACAGTCTAGCTCTGGGGCCAACGTCCTGACTTTC. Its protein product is CSARDFGQSSSGANVLTF.

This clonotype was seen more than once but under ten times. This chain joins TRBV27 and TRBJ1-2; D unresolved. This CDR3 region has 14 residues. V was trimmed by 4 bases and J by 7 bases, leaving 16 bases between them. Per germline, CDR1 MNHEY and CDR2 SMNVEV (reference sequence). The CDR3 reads CASSSTMDLIGYTF. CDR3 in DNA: TGTGCCAGCAGTTCAACAATGGACCTTATTGGCTACACCTTC.

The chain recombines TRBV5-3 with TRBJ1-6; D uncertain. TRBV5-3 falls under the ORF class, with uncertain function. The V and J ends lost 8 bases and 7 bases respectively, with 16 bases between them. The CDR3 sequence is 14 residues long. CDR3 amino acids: CASTLVHSNSPLHF. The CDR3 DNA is TGTGCCAGCACCTTGGTACATAGCAATTCACCCCTCCACTTT.

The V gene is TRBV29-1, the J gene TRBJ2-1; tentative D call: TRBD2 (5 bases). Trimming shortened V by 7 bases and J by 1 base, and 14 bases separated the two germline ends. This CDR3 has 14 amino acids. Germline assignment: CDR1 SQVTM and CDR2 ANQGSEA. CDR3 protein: CSGIWRPSYNEQFF. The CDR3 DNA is TGCAGCGGGATCTGGAGGCCGTCCTACAATGAGCAGTTCTTC.

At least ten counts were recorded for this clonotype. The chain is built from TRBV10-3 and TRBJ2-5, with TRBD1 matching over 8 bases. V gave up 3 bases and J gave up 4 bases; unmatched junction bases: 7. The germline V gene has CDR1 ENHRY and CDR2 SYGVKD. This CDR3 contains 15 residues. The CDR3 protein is CAISDLDRGTETQYF. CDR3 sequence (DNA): TGTGCCATCAGTGATCTTGACAGGGGCACAGAGACCCAGTACTTC.

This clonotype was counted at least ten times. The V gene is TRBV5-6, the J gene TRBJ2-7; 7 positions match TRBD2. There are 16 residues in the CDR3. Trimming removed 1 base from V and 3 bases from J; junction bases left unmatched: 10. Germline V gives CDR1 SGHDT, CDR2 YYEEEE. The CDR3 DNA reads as TGTGCCAGCAGCTTGATGCTAGCGGAACTCTACTACGAGCAGTACTTC. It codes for CASSLMLAELYYEQYF.

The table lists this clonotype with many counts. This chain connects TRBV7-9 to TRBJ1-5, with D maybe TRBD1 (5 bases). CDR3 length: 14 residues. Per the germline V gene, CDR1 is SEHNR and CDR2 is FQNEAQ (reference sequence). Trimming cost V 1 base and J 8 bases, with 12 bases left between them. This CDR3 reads CASSLGVVGEPQHF. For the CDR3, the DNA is TGTGCCAGCAGCTTAGGGGTTGTGGGGGAGCCCCAGCATTTT.

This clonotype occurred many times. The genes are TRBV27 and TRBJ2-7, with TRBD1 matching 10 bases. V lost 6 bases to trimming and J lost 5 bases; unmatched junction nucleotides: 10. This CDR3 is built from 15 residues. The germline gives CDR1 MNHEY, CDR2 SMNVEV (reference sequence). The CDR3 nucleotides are TGTGCCAGCAGGCCCCCAGGGGACAGGGGACACGAGCAGTACTTC. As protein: CASRPPGDRGHEQYF.

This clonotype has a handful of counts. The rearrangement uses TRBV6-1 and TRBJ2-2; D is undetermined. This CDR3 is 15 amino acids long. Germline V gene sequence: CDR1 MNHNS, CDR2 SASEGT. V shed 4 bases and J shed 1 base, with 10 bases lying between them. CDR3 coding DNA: TGTGCCAGCAGTGCCTCGGGTCGGAACACCGGGGAGCTGTTTTTT. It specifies CASSASGRNTGELFF.

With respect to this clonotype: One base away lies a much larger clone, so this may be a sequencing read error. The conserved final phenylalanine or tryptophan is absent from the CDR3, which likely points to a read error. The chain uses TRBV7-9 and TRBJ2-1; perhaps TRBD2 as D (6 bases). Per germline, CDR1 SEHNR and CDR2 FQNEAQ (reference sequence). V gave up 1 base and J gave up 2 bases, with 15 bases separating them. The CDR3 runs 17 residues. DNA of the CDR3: TGTGCCAGCAGCTTAGAAGTCGGCGGGGCAGCCTACAATGAGCAGTTCTTA. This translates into CASSLEVGGAAYNEQFL.

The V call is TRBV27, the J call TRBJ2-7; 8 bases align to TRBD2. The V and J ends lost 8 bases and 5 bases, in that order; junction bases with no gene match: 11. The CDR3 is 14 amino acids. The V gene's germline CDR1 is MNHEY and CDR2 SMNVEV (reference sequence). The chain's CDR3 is CASRTSGGLNEQYF. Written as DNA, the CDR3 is TGTGCCAGCCGGACGTCGGGGGGGCTCAACGAGCAGTACTTC.

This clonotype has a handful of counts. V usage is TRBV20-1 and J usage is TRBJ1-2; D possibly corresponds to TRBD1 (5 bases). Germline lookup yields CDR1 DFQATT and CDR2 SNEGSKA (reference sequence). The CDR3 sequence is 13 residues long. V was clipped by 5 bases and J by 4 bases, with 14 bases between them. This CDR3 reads CSAGGGPIYGYTF. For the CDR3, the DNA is TGCAGTGCTGGGGGGGGACCTATCTATGGCTACACCTTC.

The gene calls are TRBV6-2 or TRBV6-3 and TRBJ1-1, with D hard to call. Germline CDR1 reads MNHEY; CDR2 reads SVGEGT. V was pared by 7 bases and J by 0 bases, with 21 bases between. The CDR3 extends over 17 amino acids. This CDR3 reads CASTLRVSTRMNTEAFF. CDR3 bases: TGTGCCAGCACCCTAAGGGTCAGCACCAGGATGAACACTGAAGCTTTCTTT.

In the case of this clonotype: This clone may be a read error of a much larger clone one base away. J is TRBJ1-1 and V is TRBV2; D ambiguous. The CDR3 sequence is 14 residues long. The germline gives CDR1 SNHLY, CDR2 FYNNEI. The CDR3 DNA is TGTGCCAGGATATCGAGGGAAATGAAAACTGAAGCTTTCTTT. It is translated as CARISREMKTEAFF.

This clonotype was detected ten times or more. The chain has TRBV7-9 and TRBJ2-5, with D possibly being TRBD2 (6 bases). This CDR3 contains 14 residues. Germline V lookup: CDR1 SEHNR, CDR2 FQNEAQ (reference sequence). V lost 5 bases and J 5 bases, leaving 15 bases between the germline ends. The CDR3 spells CASSRRLVSETQYF. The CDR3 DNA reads TGTGCCAGCAGCCGGAGACTAGTATCCGAGACCCAGTACTTC.

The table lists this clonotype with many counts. The CDR3 bases are TGTGCCAGCAGCTTAGGGGCCGGCCACAATGAGCAGTTCTTC. Protein sequence: CASSLGAGHNEQFF. The chain employs TRBV11-3 and TRBJ2-1; D gene ambiguous. The V gene's germline CDR1 is SGHNT and CDR2 YENEEA. V was trimmed by 1 base and J by 5 bases, leaving 9 bases between them. The CDR3 sequence is 14 residues long.

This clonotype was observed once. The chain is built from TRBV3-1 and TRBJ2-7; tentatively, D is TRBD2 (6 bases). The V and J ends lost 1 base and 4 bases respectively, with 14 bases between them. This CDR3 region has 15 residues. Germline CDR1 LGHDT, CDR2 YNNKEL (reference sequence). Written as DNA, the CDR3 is TGTGCCAGCAGCCAAGTTCCGGGAGCGGGTTACGAGCAGTACTTC. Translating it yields CASSQVPGAGYEQYF.

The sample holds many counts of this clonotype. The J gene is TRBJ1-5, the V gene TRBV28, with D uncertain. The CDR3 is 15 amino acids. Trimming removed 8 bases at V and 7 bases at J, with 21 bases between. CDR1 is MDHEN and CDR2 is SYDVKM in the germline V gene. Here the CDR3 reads CASRRKGSKWQPQHF. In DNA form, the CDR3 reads TGTGCCAGCCGTAGGAAGGGCTCGAAGTGGCAGCCCCAGCATTTT.

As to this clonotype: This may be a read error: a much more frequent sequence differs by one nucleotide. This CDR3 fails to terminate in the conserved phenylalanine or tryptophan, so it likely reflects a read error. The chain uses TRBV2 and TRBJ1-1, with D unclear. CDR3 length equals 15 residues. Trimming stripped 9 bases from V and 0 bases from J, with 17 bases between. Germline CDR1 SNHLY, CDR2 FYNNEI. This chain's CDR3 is CARVDGGRLNTEAFL. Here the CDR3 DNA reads TGTGCCAGGGTGGATGGCGGACGCCTGAACACTGAAGCTTTCTTA.

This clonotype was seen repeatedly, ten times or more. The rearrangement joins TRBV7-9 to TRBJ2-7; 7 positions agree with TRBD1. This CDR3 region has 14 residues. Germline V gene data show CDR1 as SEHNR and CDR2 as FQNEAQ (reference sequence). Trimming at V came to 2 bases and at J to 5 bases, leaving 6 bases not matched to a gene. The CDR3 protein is CASSLNRGLHEQYF. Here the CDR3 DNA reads TGTGCCAGCAGCTTAAACAGGGGTCTCCACGAGCAGTACTTC.

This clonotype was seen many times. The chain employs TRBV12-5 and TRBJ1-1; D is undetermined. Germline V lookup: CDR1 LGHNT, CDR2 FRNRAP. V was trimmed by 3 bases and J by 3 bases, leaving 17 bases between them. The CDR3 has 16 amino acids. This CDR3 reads CASGLLPLEWDTEAFF. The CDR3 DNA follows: TGTGCTAGTGGTTTACTCCCATTGGAATGGGACACTGAAGCTTTCTTT.

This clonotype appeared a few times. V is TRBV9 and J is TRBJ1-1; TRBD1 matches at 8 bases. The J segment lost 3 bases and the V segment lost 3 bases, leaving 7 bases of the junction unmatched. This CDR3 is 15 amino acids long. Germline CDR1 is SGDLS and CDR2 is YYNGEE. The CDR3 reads CASSGDGRGHTEAFF. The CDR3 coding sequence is TGTGCCAGCAGCGGCGATGGCAGGGGGCACACTGAAGCTTTCTTT. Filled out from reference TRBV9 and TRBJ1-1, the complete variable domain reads DSGVTQTPKHLITATGQRVTLRCSPRSGDLSVYWYQQSLDQGLQFLIQYYNGEERAKGNILERFSAQQFPDLHSELNLSSLELGDSALYFCASSGDGRGHTEAFFGQGTRLTVV.

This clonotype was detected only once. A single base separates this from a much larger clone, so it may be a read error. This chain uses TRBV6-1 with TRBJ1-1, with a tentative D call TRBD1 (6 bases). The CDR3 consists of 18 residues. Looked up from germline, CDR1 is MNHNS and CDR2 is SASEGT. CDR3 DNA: TGTGCCAGCAGTGAAGATGGAGGATGGGGGCCCCTGAAAACTGAAGCTTTCTTT. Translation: CASSEDGGWGPLKTEAFF.